Presented here are 23 T cell receptor beta chains from one specimen sequenced in a study of shared clonotypes between healthy human individuals. Profiled with immunoSEQ multiplex PCR; TCRdb holds only in-frame clones, not every one. The data contain 2 million to 3 million clones, 85% to 95% of them seen just once; the ten biggest clones take up 0.11% to 0.15%. Input material: naive CD4+ T cells sorted from blood. Subset indicated: CD45RA+ positively selected. These receptors were obtained from a man younger than 35 in good health.

About this clone: Other DNA sequences in the sample encode the same CDR3. The chain combines TRBV5-1 with TRBJ2-2; no clear D. Germline lookup yields CDR1 SGHRS and CDR2 YFSETQ. The V end was cut by 0 bases, the J end by 3 bases, with 9 bases between. The CDR3 sequence is 15 residues long. The CDR3: CASSLGPVDTGELFF. The CDR3 DNA follows: TGCGCCAGCAGCTTGGGTCCCGTCGACACCGGGGAGCTGTTTTTT.

The rearrangement links TRBV4-1 to TRBJ1-2; D remains unclear. Trimming pared 1 base from V and 6 bases from J, leaving 9 bases between. This CDR3 is built from 13 residues. Germline V gene sequence: CDR1 MGHRA, CDR2 YSYEKL. In nucleotides, the CDR3 is TGCGCCAGCAGCCAAGTCAGGTCTGATGGCTACACCTTC. This sequence encodes CASSQVRSDGYTF.

CDR3 coding DNA: TGTGCCAGCAGCCCCAGGCTTTGGAACACTGAAGCTTTCTTT. It encodes CASSPRLWNTEAFF. The chain links TRBV9 to TRBJ1-1; no clear D. Germline CDR1 and CDR2: SGDLS and YYNGEE. With 4 bases removed from V and 1 base from J, the gap between germline ends came to 11 bases. This CDR3 is built from 14 residues.

In this sample, this clone turned up once. The rearrangement links TRBV6-1 to TRBJ1-3, with a weak D call TRBD1 (6 bases). The CDR3 contains 14 residues. Germline V CDR1 and CDR2: MNHNS, SASEGT. Trimming left V 6 bases short and J 1 base short, with 10 bases between. This CDR3 reads CASRVQGSGNTIYF. CDR3 in DNA: TGTGCCAGCAGGGTACAGGGTTCTGGAAACACCATATATTTT.

The V call is TRBV2, the J call TRBJ2-3; 7 bases match TRBD2. The J segment lost 2 bases and the V segment lost 1 base, leaving 3 bases of the junction unmatched. This CDR3 has 15 residues. CDR1 is SNHLY, CDR2 FYNNEI, per germline. The CDR3 is CASSEVGGNTDTQYF. The DNA for the CDR3 is TGTGCCAGCAGTGAAGTCGGGGGGAACACAGATACGCAGTATTTT.

This sequence joins TRBV7-6 and TRBJ2-7; 10 bases line up with TRBD1. V lost 5 bases to trimming and J lost 2 bases; unmatched junction nucleotides: 6. CDR1 and CDR2 from the germline V gene are SGHVS and FNYEAQ. The CDR3 is 15 amino acids. CDR3 coding DNA: TGTGCCAGCAGCAGGGACAGGGGTCCTCCCTACGAGCAGTACTTC. Residues: CASSRDRGPPYEQYF.

The chain recombines TRBV10-3 with TRBJ2-1, with D possibly being TRBD2 (5 bases). Per the germline V gene, CDR1 is ENHRY and CDR2 is SYGVKD. The germline V and J ends were trimmed by 2 bases and 2 bases, with 7 bases remaining between them. CDR3 size: 14 residues. CDR3 loop: CAISEGSTYNEQFF. The CDR3 DNA is TGTGCCATCAGTGAGGGGAGTACCTACAATGAGCAGTTCTTC.

This clone was found once. V usage is TRBV7-9 and J usage is TRBJ1-6, with D perhaps TRBD1 (6 bases). Germline V lookup: CDR1 SEHNR, CDR2 FQNEAQ (reference sequence). The CDR3 is 13 residues long. V gave up 5 bases and J gave up 14 bases, with 16 bases separating them. The CDR3 region is CASSPGGARALHF. In DNA form, the CDR3 reads TGTGCCAGCAGCCCCGGGGGGGCACGGGCCCTCCACTTT.

The chain is built from TRBV5-5 and TRBJ2-7; TRBD1 matches at 7 bases. The CDR3 is 13 amino acids. Germline V gene data show CDR1 as SGHKS and CDR2 as YYEKEE (reference sequence). V shed 4 bases and J 3 bases; nucleotides not matched to a gene: 4. The CDR3 spells CASSLTGHYEQYF. CDR3 nucleotides: TGTGCCAGCAGCCTGACAGGGCACTACGAGCAGTACTTC. Complete variable domain (other parts from reference TRBV5-5 and TRBJ2-7): DAGVTQSPTHLIKTRGQQVTLRCSPISGHKSVSWYQQVLGQGPQFIFQYYEKEERGRGNFPDRFSARQFPNYSSELNVNALLLGDSALYLCASSLTGHYEQYFGPGTRLTVT.

With regard to this clone: In the same sample, other DNA sequences code for this CDR3. This chain links TRBV28 with TRBJ2-7; no reliable D call. CDR3 length equals 13 residues. The V end lost 6 bases, the J end lost 0 bases, and 9 bases lay between the germline ends. Germline CDR1 and CDR2: MDHEN and SYDVKM. CDR3 region: CASSLKSSYEQYF. The CDR3 region has the DNA TGTGCCAGCAGCCTAAAAAGCTCCTACGAGCAGTACTTC.

This rearrangement joins TRBV5-1 to TRBJ2-1, with 14 bases that match TRBD2. The CDR3 covers 16 residues. V was clipped by 4 bases and J by 2 bases; unmatched bases: 2. Germline values: CDR1 SGHRS, CDR2 YFSETQ. The CDR3: CASSTGLAGAYNEQFF. CDR3 nucleotide sequence: TGCGCCAGCAGCACGGGACTAGCGGGAGCCTACAATGAGCAGTTCTTC.

The rearrangement joins TRBV14 to TRBJ2-2; 9 bases map to TRBD1. The junction had 6 bases not matched to a gene; V was cut back by 4 bases and J by 3 bases. CDR1 is SGHDN and CDR2 is FVKESK in the germline V gene. CDR3 size: 16 residues. In DNA, the CDR3 is TGTGCCAGCAGCCTCGCGACAGGGGGTTACACCGGGGAGCTGTTTTTT. Translation gives CASSLATGGYTGELFF.

This chain uses TRBV28 with TRBJ2-1; 8 nucleotides agree with TRBD2. Germline V gene data show CDR1 as MDHEN and CDR2 as SYDVKM. CDR3 size: 15 residues. V lost 5 bases to trimming and J lost 8 bases; unmatched junction nucleotides: 11. This CDR3 is CASSASGTSFDEQFF. CDR3 DNA: TGTGCCAGCAGTGCCTCCGGGACTAGTTTCGATGAGCAGTTCTTC.

The rearrangement uses TRBV30 and TRBJ2-2; D unclear. Germline V CDR1 and CDR2: GTSNPN, SVGIG (reference sequence). The CDR3 consists of 12 residues. Deletions cut 3 bases from V and 6 bases from J, with 8 bases between. CDR3 region: CAWRSGPGELFF. CDR3 sequence (DNA): TGTGCCTGGAGGTCCGGGCCCGGGGAGCTGTTTTTT.

The chain combines TRBV15 with TRBJ2-6, with D possibly being TRBD2 (5 bases). The V end was cut by 5 bases, the J end by 4 bases, with 12 bases between. CDR1 is LNHNV, CDR2 YYDKDF, per germline (reference sequence). The CDR3 length is 15 residues. The CDR3 coding sequence is TGTGCCACCAGCCTGAGGGCTGCCGGGGCCAACGTCCTGACTTTC. Its translation: CATSLRAAGANVLTF.

This sequence joins TRBV7-2 and TRBJ2-2, with 7 bases lining up with TRBD2. Germline CDR1 reads SGHTA; CDR2 reads FQGNSA. V trimming: 2 bases; J trimming: 6 bases; junction bases outside the gene matches: 9. The CDR3 loop spans 16 amino acids. The DNA for the CDR3 is TGTGCCAGCAGCTTAATCAGGTCCGGGAGGTCCGGGGAGCTGTTTTTT. This gives the protein CASSLIRSGRSGELFF.

The chain employs TRBV11-2 and TRBJ2-7; TRBD1 agrees at 11 bases. The junction had 4 bases not matched to a gene; V was cut back by 5 bases and J by 4 bases. The CDR3 is 14 residues long. CDR1 is SGHAT and CDR2 is FQNNGV in the germline V gene. The CDR3 reads CASSIGTGGYEQYF. The DNA for the CDR3 is TGTGCCAGCAGCATCGGGACAGGGGGATACGAGCAGTACTTC.

The chain joins TRBV18 to TRBJ2-7; perhaps TRBD1 as D (5 bases). V was cut by 0 bases and J by 6 bases, with 6 bases left in between. CDR3 length: 12 residues. Germline loops: CDR1 KGHSH, CDR2 LQKENI. Here the CDR3 reads CASSPPTAEQYF. The CDR3 DNA reads TGTGCCAGCTCACCACCGACAGCCGAGCAGTACTTC.

The chain is built from TRBV6-1 and TRBJ2-7; 8 bases are shared with TRBD2. This CDR3 comprises 15 residues. CDR1 and CDR2 (germline): MNHNS, SASEGT. J lost 0 bases, V lost 6 bases, and 7 bases had no gene match. CDR3 coding DNA: TGTGCCAGCAGGCTTAGCGGGACTAGCTCCTACGAGCAGTACTTC. Its translation: CASRLSGTSSYEQYF.

The chain joins TRBV7-8 to TRBJ1-6; tentatively, D is TRBD1 (6 bases). Germline assignment: CDR1 SGHVS and CDR2 FQNEAQ. The CDR3 sequence is 13 residues long. V lost 8 bases, J lost 10 bases, and 15 bases lay in between. CDR3 DNA sequence: TGTGCCAGCGGTCGGCAGGGGCGGTCACCCCTCCACTTT. This gives the protein CASGRQGRSPLHF.

This chain joins TRBV18 and TRBJ2-2, with a tentative D call TRBD2 (5 bases). The CDR3 totals 14 residues. The germline V and J ends were trimmed by 0 bases and 6 bases, with 8 bases remaining between them. Germline CDR1 reads KGHSH; CDR2 reads LQKENI. The CDR3 here is CASSPPTTSGELFF. The CDR3 bases are TGTGCCAGCTCACCACCGACTACGTCCGGGGAGCTGTTTTTT.

This sequence joins TRBV15 and TRBJ2-6; D gene unclear. V lost 5 bases and J 0 bases, leaving 5 bases between the germline ends. Germline CDR1 reads LNHNV; CDR2 reads YYDKDF (reference sequence). The CDR3 extends over 14 amino acids. Here the CDR3 DNA reads TGTGCCACCAGCCGCTACTCTGGGGCCAACGTCCTGACTTTC. It is translated as CATSRYSGANVLTF.

The rearrangement links TRBV7-2 to TRBJ2-2; 7 bases align to TRBD1. The length of the CDR3 is 16 residues. Trimming at V came to 4 bases and at J to 3 bases, leaving 8 bases not matched to a gene. Germline loops: CDR1 SGHTA, CDR2 FQGNSA. CDR3 region: CASSSPEGQHTGELFF. DNA for the CDR3: TGTGCCAGCAGCTCCCCCGAGGGACAGCACACCGGGGAGCTGTTTTTT.